This T cell receptor (beta chain) came from a study of response to subunit inactivated influenza vaccine (dated by TCRdb to 2017 to 2018). Describing the broader study: Deep quantitative profiling of the T cell receptor repertoire was used in the study to follow responses to a trivalent subunit inactivated influenza vaccine.

Library creation used RT-PCR. Sequencing was carried out with an Illumina HiSeq 2500. TCRdb applied fastp at Q25 and MiXCR to the public reads, then kept only in-frame beta chains. Under each unique CDR3 protein, matching rows form one entry showing the most common genes and DNA. The table for this sample lists some 550,000 distinct CDR3 sequences; around 21% of them were counted only once. Clones ranked in the top ten supply approximately 3% of the sample. What the research found in general, with its limitations: It was suggested by the authors that each seasonal influenza vaccination may recruit only a limited number of new T cells.

The junction shows trimming of 5 bases on V and 7 bases on J, plus 18 bases between the germline ends. Spanning cysteine to phenylalanine, the CDR3 consists of 15 amino acids. The kept DNA is CDR3 alone, 45 bases in frame from the first base. CDR1 and CDR2, per the germline V gene (reference sequence), are MNHEY and SMNVEV. A note on this clonotype: Its antigen remains unidentified. Nothing much larger sits one base from this clone, and base qualities are not available.

These data were likewise used in another study, on T cells expressing NK-cell markers. As that second study puts it: TCR beta cDNA libraries were made by 5'RACE template switching that added a universal primer site and unique molecular identifiers. Three sorted T-cell subsets (CD3+CD56+NKG2C+, CD3+CD56+NKG2C- and CD3+CD56-NKG2C+) from roughly 8 donors had their TCR beta-chain repertoires profiled. Among the eight sequenced donors, only one was HCMV-seronegative, while the other seven were HCMV-seropositive. In several experiments an anti-gammadeltaTCR antibody was added to restrict sorting to alphabetaTCR-expressing T cells. In several donors, the dominant CD3+CD56+NKG2C+ clonotypes were among the top 10 CD8+ clonotypes and accounted for about 1.0-7.5% of CD8+ T cells. Those dominant clonotypes were again the most abundant among CD3+CD56-NKG2C+ cells in a few donors, at about 28.3-65%. It remained unclear whether the expanded NKG2C-expressing T cell clones were specific for HCMV antigens. Randomly selected healthy volunteers, three men and five women, were used as the eight sequenced donors. A commercial ELISA kit detecting HCMV-specific IgG in serum was used to determine HCMV serostatus. Peripheral blood mononuclear cells were isolated from blood by Ficoll density gradient centrifugation. Magnetic immunoseparation with Miltenyi isolation kits was used to isolate CD4+ and CD8+ T cells from PBMC. cDNA synthesis was primed from the TCR beta constant segment, followed by two successive PCR amplification steps. Illumina HiSeq 2000/2500, MiSeq or NextSeq was used to sequence libraries as 2 x 150 bp reads. MIGEC was used to demultiplex reads and group the reads by UMI, and MiTCR was used to assemble and quantify clonotypes. Only TCR cDNA sequences supported by at least two reads were kept to exclude erroneous sequences. The tcR package was used for downstream repertoire analysis, and clonotypes were matched across fractions by CDR3 nucleotide sequence plus V segment. VDJmatch was used to annotate antigen specificity against VDJdb, with one amino acid substitution allowed in CDR3.

This sequence uses TRBV27 and TRBJ2-1, with TRBD1 tentatively as D gene (6 bases match). The sequenced sample was CD4+ T cells sorted from PBMCs, obtained about 13 days after vaccination. The clonotype was recovered from a man aged 50 to 59 who received an inactivated influenza vaccine. Donor details come from another sample of the same person, matched by shared clones. The nucleotide sequence reads TGTGCCAGCAGTATACAGGGAAACCCCAGAAATGAGCAGTTCTTC. Its translation reads: CASSIQGNPRNEQFF.